This TCR beta chain was sequenced in a study of blood T cell repertoires in COVID-19. Overall study: There were acute and convalescent COVID-19 samples, and they came from the United States, Italy and Spain. Sources were T cells, B-cell-depleted T cells, or PBMCs; the material itself was cDNA or gDNA.

The V and J ends lost 4 bases and 5 bases respectively, with 18 bases between them. Germline CDR1 reads MNHNS; CDR2 reads SASEGT. The CDR3 totals 16 residues. Authors' data handling: Researchers report that nucleated cell counts were estimated from reference gene primer amplification. TCRdb's table, derived via immunoSEQ multiplex PCR, lists solely in-frame clones and lacks some. From that table come the V and J calls and clone size; the DNA was used to work out D and trimming. The sample holds 35,000 to 45,000 clones, roughly 85% seen once. The sample comprised peripheral blood. The sequence was collected from a man in his forties with active COVID-19. V is TRBV6-1 and J is TRBJ2-4, with D perhaps matching TRBD2 (6 bases). CDR3 residues: CASSVSGPGVENIQYF. In DNA form, the CDR3 reads TGTGCCAGCAGTGTGTCCGGCCCGGGGGTTGAAAACATTCAGTACTTC.